The 12 T cell receptor beta chains presented below share a single source sample, sequenced in a study of cytomegalovirus exposure and HLA in healthy donors. Data came from immunoSEQ multiplex PCR; TCRdb stores just in-frame clones and leaves some out. Among 150,000 to 160,000 clones listed, around 84% were seen once. Sequencing was carried out using PBMCs. The origin of the receptors is a human donor in good health.

This clone has a handful of counts. The gene calls are TRBV19 and TRBJ1-5, with D tentatively TRBD1 (6 bases). The length of the CDR3 is 14 residues. V lost 6 bases and J 10 bases, leaving 19 bases between the germline ends. CDR1 LNHDA and CDR2 SQIVND come from the germline V gene (reference sequence). CDR3 DNA sequence: TGTGCCAGTAGCGACAGGACCCAGGGATCACCCCAGCATTTT. Translation: CASSDRTQGSPQHF.

This rearrangement joins TRBV27 to TRBJ1-5, with D possibly TRBD1 on 6 matching bases. Trimming removed 10 bases at V and 0 bases at J, with 19 bases between. Germline V gives CDR1 MNHEY, CDR2 SMNVEV (reference sequence). CDR3 size: 16 residues. The CDR3 here is CATGLQGSNSNQPQHF. CDR3 sequence (DNA): TGTGCCACCGGCCTCCAGGGGTCAAATAGCAATCAGCCCCAGCATTTT.

The rearrangement uses TRBV28 and TRBJ2-1; TRBD1 matches at 7 bases. CDR3 length: 14 residues. Germline V gives CDR1 MDHEN, CDR2 SYDVKM. With V trimmed by 5 bases and J by 6 bases, 7 bases remained unmatched. This CDR3 is CASSPWDSSNEQFF. CDR3 coding DNA: TGTGCCAGCAGTCCTTGGGACAGCTCCAATGAGCAGTTCTTC.

The chain recombines TRBV28 with TRBJ2-3; the D is unclear. CDR1 is MDHEN, CDR2 SYDVKM, per germline. Between the trimmed V and J ends, which lost 4 bases and 3 bases, there was a span of 17 bases. There are 16 residues in the CDR3. CDR3 region: CASSSPLAEPTDTQYF. The CDR3 bases are TGTGCCAGCAGTTCTCCACTCGCGGAGCCAACAGATACGCAGTATTTT.

DNA for the CDR3: TGTGCCAGCTCACAAGGACAGGGATCGGATTCACCCCTCCACTTT. This translates into CASSQGQGSDSPLHF. V is TRBV18 and J is TRBJ1-6; 8 bases align to TRBD1. This CDR3 contains 15 residues. In germline, CDR1 is KGHSH, CDR2 LQKENI. With V trimmed by 4 bases and J by 8 bases, 7 bases remained unmatched.

The chain is built from TRBV7-8 and TRBJ1-1; D is undetermined. CDR1 is SGHVS and CDR2 is FQNEAQ in the germline V gene. The CDR3 length is 14 residues. Trimming stripped 1 base from V and 8 bases from J, with 14 bases between. The DNA for the CDR3 is TGTGCCAGCAGCTTAGTATTGGGAGCCCCAGAAGCTTTCTTT. This translates into CASSLVLGAPEAFF. Full variable domain (remainder filled in from reference TRBV7-8 and TRBJ1-1): GAGVSQSPRYKVAKRGQDVALRCDPISGHVSLFWYQQALGQGPEFLTYFQNEAQLDKSGLPSDRFFAERPEGSVSTLKIQRTQQEDSAVYLCASSLVLGAPEAFFGQGTRLTVV.

This rearrangement joins TRBV6-1 to TRBJ2-4, with TRBD2 as a possible D gene (6 bases). The CDR3 contains 17 residues. The germline gives CDR1 MNHNS, CDR2 SASEGT. V was cut by 3 bases and J by 0 bases, with 15 bases left in between. CDR3 loop: CASSEGLGGGAKNIQYF. The CDR3 nucleotides are TGTGCCAGCAGTGAGGGTTTGGGGGGAGGAGCCAAAAACATTCAGTACTTC.

V usage is TRBV6-5 and J usage is TRBJ2-1; 8 bases are shared with TRBD2. This CDR3 region has 14 residues. Germline trimming cut 6 bases from V and 8 bases from J; bases unmatched to any gene: 9. From germline, CDR1 is MNHEY and CDR2 SVGAGI. CDR3 DNA: TGTGCCAGCAGCCGAGCGGGGGCCGCAGATGAGCAGTTCTTC. It is translated as CASSRAGAADEQFF.

The chain couples TRBV7-9 to TRBJ1-2; 8 positions match TRBD1. With V trimmed by 1 base and J by 8 bases, 6 bases remained unmatched. CDR1 SEHNR and CDR2 FQNEAQ come from the germline V gene (reference sequence). The CDR3 covers 14 residues. DNA for the CDR3: TGTGCCAGCAGCTTAGAGGACAGGGTCGGCGGCTACACCTTC. Protein: CASSLEDRVGGYTF.

V is TRBV27 and J is TRBJ2-3; 9 bases agree with TRBD2. The CDR3 is 16 residues long. The junction had 7 bases not matched to a gene; V was cut back by 4 bases and J by 2 bases. Germline CDR1 is MNHEY and CDR2 is SMNVEV (reference sequence). For the CDR3, the DNA is TGTGCCAGCAGTTCGCTAGCGGGATTTTACACAGATACGCAGTATTTT. Its protein is CASSSLAGFYTDTQYF.

The chain employs TRBV9 and TRBJ1-2, with 10 positions matching TRBD1. Losses at the gene ends were 5 bases for V and 5 bases for J; bases not matched to a gene: 12. This CDR3 spans 16 amino acids. The germline CDR1 and CDR2 sequences are SGDLS and YYNGEE. CDR3 nucleotide sequence: TGTGCCAGCAGGATGGGGACAGGGGTCGGCAAGTATGGCTACACCTTC. Translating it yields CASRMGTGVGKYGYTF. Drawing the rest from reference TRBV9 and TRBJ1-2, the complete variable domain is DSGVTQTPKHLITATGQRVTLRCSPRSGDLSVYWYQQSLDQGLQFLIQYYNGEERAKGNILERFSAQQFPDLHSELNLSSLELGDSALYFCASRMGTGVGKYGYTFGSGTRLTVV.

This clone showed up just a few times. J is TRBJ1-2 and V is TRBV27; D is possibly TRBD1 (6 bases). CDR1 MNHEY and CDR2 SMNVEV come from the germline V gene (reference sequence). The V and J ends lost 5 bases and 5 bases respectively, with 18 bases between them. The CDR3 sequence is 15 residues long. CDR3 in amino acids: CASSPSGVLLYGYTF. As DNA, the CDR3 is TGTGCCAGCAGTCCATCAGGGGTCCTGCTTTATGGCTACACCTTC.